The rows below give T cell receptor beta chains drawn from one sample of a study of T cells after yellow fever vaccination. From the 5' RACE reads, TCRdb called clonotypes with MiXCR, one entry per CDR3 protein. The repertoire holds some 420,000 distinct CDR3 sequences, with around 19% as singletons. Specimen: PBMCs, collected before the yellow fever booster vaccination. These receptors were obtained from a man aged 18 to 30 who received the YFV17D yellow fever vaccine. The CDR3 runs from the conserved cysteine through the conserved F or W. D genes are given only for firm matches. Size values are once, few and many counts, or a class for expanded clones, and some rows have none.

D	V	J	size	DNA	CDR3
-	TRBV4-1	TRBJ2-4	many	TGCGCCAGCAGCCCGGGGCGCATTCAGTACTTC	CASSPGRIQYF
-	TRBV4-3	TRBJ2-1	few	TGCGCCAGCAGCCACGAGGGGAGCAATGAGCAGTTCTTC	CASSHEGSNEQFF
TRBD1	TRBV7-9	TRBJ2-1	-	TGTGCCAGCAGCTTTACAGGGGACCCCTACAATGAGCAGTTCTTC	CASSFTGDPYNEQFF
-	TRBV11-2	TRBJ1-5	-	TGTGCCAGCAGCTACGACTGGGGGGGGCCCCAGCATTTT	CASSYDWGGPQHF
-	TRBV7-2	TRBJ2-1	few	TGTGCCAGCAGCTTCACTAGGGATGGTGAGCAGTTCTTC	CASSFTRDGEQFF
-	TRBV4-2	TRBJ1-2	-	TGTGCCAGCAGCCAAGATTTATGGGGCAACTATGGCTACACCTTC	CASSQDLWGNYGYTF
TRBD1	TRBV7-2	TRBJ2-7	-	TGTGCCAGCAGCCTTTGGACAGGCGCGTCCTACGAGCAGTACTTC	CASSLWTGASYEQYF
-	TRBV7-9	TRBJ1-2	-	TGTGCCAGCACCCTGGGGTCTTCGAGTGGCTACACCTTC	CASTLGSSSGYTF
TRBD2	TRBV5-1	TRBJ2-1	-	TGCGCCAGCAGCCCCATACTAGCGGACGGCTCCTACAATGAGCAGTTCTTC	CASSPILADGSYNEQFF
-	TRBV7-2	TRBJ1-4	few	TGTGCCAGCAGCTTAGCTCGGGACATCTGGACTAATGAAAAACTGTTTTTT	CASSLARDIWTNEKLFF
-	TRBV4-3	TRBJ2-3	many	TGCGCCAGCAGCCCACTGGGTATAACAGATACGCAGTATTTT	CASSPLGITDTQYF
-	TRBV19	TRBJ1-2	-	TGTGCCAGTAGTAATGATCGACGGAGCTATGGCTACACCTTC	CASSNDRRSYGYTF
TRBD1	TRBV20-1	TRBJ1-2	few	TGCAGTGCTAGTCGGACAGGGGCGGTCTATGGCTACACCTTC	CSASRTGAVYGYTF
TRBD1	TRBV4-1	TRBJ2-7	few	TGCGCCAGCAGCCAAGGGACAGGGATTATTTGGCAGTACTTC	CASSQGTGIIWQYF
TRBD1	TRBV25-1	TRBJ1-3	-	TGTGCCAGCAGTGAACACCCGACAGGGGACAACTCTGGAAACACCATATATTTT	CASSEHPTGDNSGNTIYF
TRBD2	TRBV5-1	TRBJ2-1	few	TGCGCCAGCAGTCGGACTAGCGGGGTTTACAATGAGCAGTTCTTC	CASSRTSGVYNEQFF